Shown below are 14 T cell receptor beta chains from a single sample sequenced in a study of monozygotic twins with inflammatory bowel disease. TCRdb re-called the 5' RACE reads; every CDR3 protein appears as one record, without DNA. The sample holds roughly 200,000 distinct CDR3 sequences. Sequencing was done on a sample of blood. Receptor source: a human donor with ulcerative colitis or Crohn's disease, or a healthy co-twin of an affected twin (not recorded which).

The genes are TRBV4-1 and TRBJ2-6; TCRdb's assignment of TRBD1 cannot be checked, as there is no DNA. The CDR3 totals 16 residues. CDR1 is MGHRA, CDR2 YSYEKL, per germline. The CDR3 here is CASSQGAGAGANVLTF.

The chain recombines TRBV6-5 with TRBJ1-4. Germline V CDR1 and CDR2: MNHEY, SVGAGI. This CDR3 is 13 amino acids long. The CDR3 here is CASSYGSATKLFF.

This chain's CDR3 is CATSRGANFYEQYF. The rearrangement links TRBV15 to TRBJ2-7. The CDR3 contains 14 residues. Germline V gene lookup returns CDR1 LNHNV and CDR2 YYDKDF (reference sequence).

The chain links TRBV6-4 to TRBJ2-3. The CDR3 is 15 residues long. Germline CDR1 MRHNA, CDR2 SNTAGT. Here the CDR3 reads CASRVQWTSTDTQYF.

The chain uses TRBV7-9 and TRBJ2-7; the D call from TCRdb, TRBD2, cannot be confirmed without DNA. The germline V gene encodes CDR1 SEHNR and CDR2 FQNEAQ (reference sequence). The CDR3 extends over 16 amino acids. The CDR3 sequence: CASSPFGGGSSYEQYF.

The chain employs TRBV20-1 and TRBJ2-4; TCRdb outputs TRBD1, but without DNA this stays unchecked. The CDR3 spans 12 residues. The germline CDR1 and CDR2 sequences are DFQATT and SNEGSKA (reference sequence). This CDR3 is CSATRQGNIQYF.

The chain carries TRBV5-1 and TRBJ2-1; TCRdb returns TRBD1, unconfirmable since there is no DNA. The CDR3 sequence is 16 residues long. Germline values: CDR1 SGHRS, CDR2 YFSETQ. The CDR3 protein is CASSLASGSPYNEQFF. The entire variable domain, with the rest obtained from reference TRBV5-1 and TRBJ2-1, is as follows: KAGVTQTPRYLIKTRGQQVTLSCSPISGHRSVSWYQQTPGQGLQFLFEYFSETQRNKGNFPGRFSGRQFSNSRSEMNVSTLELGDSALYLCASSLASGSPYNEQFFGPGTRLTVL.

The chain has TRBV7-6 and TRBJ2-7; the D call from TCRdb, TRBD1, cannot be confirmed without DNA. The CDR3 consists of 14 residues. From germline, CDR1 is SGHVS and CDR2 FNYEAQ. CDR3 in amino acids: CASSQQGPSYEQYF.

V usage is TRBV9 and J usage is TRBJ1-1; TCRdb proposes TRBD1, but this gene call is untestable without DNA. The germline CDR1 and CDR2 sequences are SGDLS and YYNGEE. The CDR3 loop spans 15 amino acids. CDR3 sequence reads: CASSVVSRANTEAFF.

V and J are TRBV15 and TRBJ1-4. CDR1 is LNHNV, CDR2 YYDKDF, per germline (reference sequence). This CDR3 is built from 16 residues. CDR3: CATSNHKRVSSEKLFF. The whole variable domain, filled in from reference TRBV15 and TRBJ1-4, reads DAMVIQNPRYQVTQFGKPVTLSCSQTLNHNVMYWYQQKSSQAPKLLFHYYDKDFNNEADTPDNFQSRRPNTSFCFLDIRSPGLGDTAMYLCATSNHKRVSSEKLFFGSGTQLSVL.

The V gene is TRBV29-1, the J gene TRBJ2-1; TCRdb's D call, TRBD1, is unchecked because there is no DNA. Looked up from germline, CDR1 is SQVTM and CDR2 is ANQGSEA. CDR3 length: 12 amino acids. CDR3 loop: CSAPGELDEQFF.

The chain combines TRBV20-1 with TRBJ2-7; absent DNA, TCRdb's TRBD1 call cannot be checked. Germline V lookup: CDR1 DFQATT, CDR2 SNEGSKA (reference sequence). The CDR3 length is 12 residues. The CDR3 here is CAGGQVGYEQYF.

V and J are TRBV4-3 and TRBJ2-5; the TRBD2 assignment by TCRdb is unverifiable without DNA. Germline V gene lookup returns CDR1 LGHNA and CDR2 YSLEER. CDR3 size: 16 residues. CDR3 residues: CASSQDLGAVKETQYF.

This chain connects TRBV12-3 or TRBV12-4 to TRBJ1-5. This CDR3 has 15 residues. The chain's CDR3 is CASSLGGGAHQPQHF.